The entry below gives a single T cell receptor beta chain sequence along with its context. Its antigen remains unidentified. Via MiXCR, TCRdb re-called the 5' RACE reads, giving one row per CDR3 protein. The sample records about 800,000 distinct CDR3 sequences, approximately 12% being singletons. The sample is drawn from a study of CD8 T cells in ankylosing spondylitis. Study results and caveats: One TCR beta motif, made up of 7 or 8 highly homologous variants, appeared characteristic of ankylosing spondylitis blood. Significantly higher representation of disease-linked clones was reported for matched ankylosing spondylitis synovial fluid.

The TCR sequence derives from a male donor with ankylosing spondylitis. The material sequenced was blood, either unsorted or a sorted T cell fraction (not recorded which).

The DNA of the CDR3 is TGTGCCAGCAGCCACGGGTGGGGGTGGGACTCCTACGAGCAGTACTTC. Translation: CASSHGWGWDSYEQYF. The rearrangement links TRBV7-2 to TRBJ2-7; D may be TRBD1 or TRBD2 (5 bases each). V lost 5 bases, J lost 0 bases, and 17 bases lay in between. Germline V gene data show CDR1 as SGHTA and CDR2 as FQGNSA. This CDR3 is built from 16 residues. Full variable domain (rest looked up from reference TRBV7-2 and TRBJ2-7): GAGVSQSPSNKVTEKGKDVELRCDPISGHTALYWYRQSLGQGLEFLIYFQGNSAPDKSGLPSDRFSAERTGGSVSTLTIQRTQQEDSAVYLCASSHGWGWDSYEQYFGPGTRLTVT.